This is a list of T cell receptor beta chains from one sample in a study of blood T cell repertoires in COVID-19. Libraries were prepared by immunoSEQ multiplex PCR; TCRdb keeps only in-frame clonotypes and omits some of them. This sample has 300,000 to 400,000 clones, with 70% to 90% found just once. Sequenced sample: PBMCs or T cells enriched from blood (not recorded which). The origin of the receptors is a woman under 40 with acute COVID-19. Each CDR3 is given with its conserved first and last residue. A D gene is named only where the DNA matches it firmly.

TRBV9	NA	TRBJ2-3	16	CASSISSGLATDTQYF
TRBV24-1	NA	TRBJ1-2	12	CATSDPRSGYTF
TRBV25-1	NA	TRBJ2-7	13	CASRDWGSYEQYF
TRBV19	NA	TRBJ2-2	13	CASSSTRAGELFF
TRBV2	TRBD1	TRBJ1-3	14	CASSVTGAGNTIYF
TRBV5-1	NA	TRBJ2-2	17	CASSLDSSTTGGGELFF
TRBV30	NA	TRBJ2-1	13	CAWSSGGAYEQFF
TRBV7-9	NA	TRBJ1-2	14	CASRERLGADGYTF
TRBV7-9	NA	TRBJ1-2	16	CASSFGGSRANYGYTF
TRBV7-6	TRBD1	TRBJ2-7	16	CASSRLTGGSTYEQYF
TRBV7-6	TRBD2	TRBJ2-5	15	CASSRGGLDEETQYF
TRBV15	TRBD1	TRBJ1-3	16	CATSKGDRARGNTIYF
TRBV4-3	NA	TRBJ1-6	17	CASSQDLTGTYNSPLHF
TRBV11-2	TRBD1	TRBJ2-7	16	CASSPHTGEGPYEQYF
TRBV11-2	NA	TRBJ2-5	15	CASSLGGTLQETQYF
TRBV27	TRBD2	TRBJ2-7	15	CASSLGAGASYEQYF